This T cell receptor (beta chain) was identified in a study of technical replicates of blood from several donors. The CDR3 loop spans 16 amino acids. The germline CDR1 and CDR2 sequences are MGHRA and YSYEKL. The J segment lost 7 bases and the V segment lost 1 base, leaving 9 bases of the junction unmatched. Clones were read by immunoSEQ multiplex PCR, and TCRdb kept only the in-frame ones, dropping some. The repertoire consists of about 74,000 clones, with approximately 91% occurring once and the leading ten covering roughly 0.38%. This chain joins TRBV4-1 and TRBJ2-2; TRBD2 matches at 7 bases. Sequencing was carried out using T cells isolated from PBMCs. This TCR was sampled from a human donor in good health. The CDR3 DNA reads as TGCGCCAGCAGCCAAGTTCTAGTAGCGGGTAGCGGGGAGCTGTTTTTT. Translating gives CASSQVLVAGSGELFF.